This T cell receptor beta chain was obtained from a study of CXCR3-negative and CXCR3-positive naive CD8 T cells. Study-wide findings and caveats: A higher hydrophobicity marked the TRB CDR3s of CXCR3-positive naive cells versus CXCR3-negative naive cells. Fresh PBMCs served for most assays, and CXCR3 expression fell partially after cryopreservation. Naive subsets did not differ in surface CD5, and the authors estimated TCR strength using properties of the TRB CDR3. Diversity ran similarly high across both naive subsets but far lower in memory CD8+ cells.

Naive CD8+ T cells had a CD45RO-CCR7+CD27+CD95- phenotype. This CDR3 is 15 amino acids long. Per germline, CDR1 SEHNR and CDR2 FQNEAQ (reference sequence). As for this clonotype: Antigen: not known.

Through 5' RACE with UMI labels, the TRB cDNA libraries were prepared. TCRdb reprocessed the 5' RACE reads and reports one entry per CDR3 protein, with no DNA. Its listing shows under 150,000 distinct CDR3 sequences. The source of this sequence is a human donor in good health. Some clones in this sample may be carry-over from other donors' samples. The chain combines TRBV7-9 with TRBJ1-1; the D call from TCRdb, TRBD1, cannot be confirmed without DNA. What was sequenced was naive CXCR3+ CD8+ T cells from blood. Subset here: CD45RO-CCR7+CD27+CD95- naive CD8+ T cells expressing CXCR3 (TNR3+). CDR3 sequence reads: CASSQNPDLFAEAFF.